These 5 T cell receptor beta chains were sequenced from one sample in a study of shared clonotypes between healthy human individuals. Terminally differentiated effector memory CD45RA+ cells were excluded from the naive CD8 cells, which were CD45RO-negative and positively selected for CCR7. Method: immunoSEQ multiplex PCR; TCRdb's copy keeps in-frame clones and lacks some. The sample has hundreds of thousands of clones; 92% are singletons. Sequenced input: naive CD8+ T cells sorted from blood. These receptors all come from a young man in good health.

The chain uses TRBV7-2 and TRBJ2-7; 10 bases are shared with TRBD2. Trimming at V came to 5 bases and at J to 0 bases, leaving 7 bases not matched to a gene. This CDR3 is built from 16 residues. The germline gives CDR1 SGHTA, CDR2 FQGNSA. CDR3 in amino acids: CASSPSGRAISYEQYF. The CDR3 coding sequence is TGTGCCAGCAGCCCCAGCGGGAGGGCTATCTCCTACGAGCAGTACTTC. The whole variable domain, remainder taken from reference TRBV7-2 and TRBJ2-7, is GAGVSQSPSNKVTEKGKDVELRCDPISGHTALYWYRQSLGQGLEFLIYFQGNSAPDKSGLPSDRFSAERTGGSVSTLTIQRTQQEDSAVYLCASSPSGRAISYEQYFGPGTRLTVT.

The rearrangement joins TRBV2 to TRBJ2-1; 13 bases are shared with TRBD2. V shed 4 bases and J 3 bases; nucleotides not matched to a gene: 6. The length of the CDR3 is 17 residues. From germline, CDR1 is SNHLY and CDR2 FYNNEI. This CDR3 is CASSGTSGRGGYNEQFF. In nucleotides, the CDR3 is TGTGCCAGCAGTGGGACTAGCGGGAGAGGAGGCTACAATGAGCAGTTCTTC.

A single count supports this clone. The chain links TRBV28 to TRBJ2-7, with D tentatively TRBD2 (5 bases). Germline-derived CDR1 and CDR2 are MDHEN and SYDVKM. Trimming took off 5 bases at V and 1 base at J, with 18 bases between the two ends. The CDR3 extends over 16 amino acids. CDR3 amino acids: CASSPTGLAVSYEQYF. CDR3 DNA: TGTGCCAGCAGTCCTACTGGGCTAGCTGTTTCCTACGAGCAGTACTTC.

The chain links TRBV10-2 to TRBJ1-5, with 7 bases lining up with TRBD1. Germline CDR1 reads WSHSY; CDR2 reads SAAADI. Trimming removed 9 bases from V and 0 bases from J; junction bases left unmatched: 5. The CDR3 runs to 14 residues. CDR3 loop: CASGTVNSNQPQHF. For the CDR3, the DNA is TGCGCCAGTGGGACAGTTAATAGCAATCAGCCCCAGCATTTT.

The sample holds one count of this clone. The chain has TRBV27 and TRBJ2-1, with 8 bases lining up with TRBD2. V was pared by 6 bases and J by 6 bases, with 4 bases of the junction left unmatched. Germline V gene sequence: CDR1 MNHEY, CDR2 SMNVEV (reference sequence). CDR3 length: 13 amino acids. The DNA for the CDR3 is TGTGCCAGCAGACCGGGAGGGCTCAATGAGCAGTTCTTC. Protein: CASRPGGLNEQFF.